Presented here are 2 T cell receptor beta chains from one specimen sequenced in a study of blood T cell repertoires in COVID-19. The table came from immunoSEQ multiplex PCR; TCRdb's copy has only in-frame clones and leaves some out. The data contain tens of thousands of clones, around 92% of them seen just once; the ten biggest clones take up less than 2.5%. The source material was peripheral blood. Receptors were obtained from a human donor in a cohort sampled during active COVID-19.

In its sample, this clone was seen once. The rearrangement joins TRBV6-6 to TRBJ2-7, with TRBD1 identical over 8 bases. The germline V gene has CDR1 MNHNY and CDR2 SVGAGI (reference sequence). V shed 5 bases and J 1 base; nucleotides not matched to a gene: 10. This CDR3 is 16 amino acids long. The CDR3 nucleotides are TGTGCCAGCAGTCGAGGAGGGACAGGACGGTCCTACGAGCAGTACTTC. Translated, it gives CASSRGGTGRSYEQYF.

The chain links TRBV9 to TRBJ2-2; 7 positions agree with TRBD1. The CDR3 runs to 14 residues. The germline CDR1 and CDR2 sequences are SGDLS and YYNGEE. Germline trimming cut 3 bases from V and 6 bases from J; bases unmatched to any gene: 5. The CDR3, as DNA: TGTGCCAGCAGCGCCGCGACAGGGCCCGGGGAGCTGTTTTTT. It translates to CASSAATGPGELFF. Supplemented by reference TRBV9 and TRBJ2-2, the full variable domain reads DSGVTQTPKHLITATGQRVTLRCSPRSGDLSVYWYQQSLDQGLQFLIQYYNGEERAKGNILERFSAQQFPDLHSELNLSSLELGDSALYFCASSAATGPGELFFGEGSRLTVL.